The clone carrying this TCR beta chain was observed many times. The target antigen is unknown. This record comes from a study of human T cells and chemical hapten exposure. Study-wide background: Sensitization used 2% DPC on approximately 2 cm by approximately 2 cm upper inner arm skin. On the upper back, patch tests were applied with 0.01% DPC and read at 6 days.

V lost 2 bases and J lost 6; bases outside the gene matches: 4. Germline V lookup: CDR1 SGHAT, CDR2 FQNNGV. This CDR3 has 14 residues. TCRdb recomputed calls from the RACE reads with MiXCR, one row per CDR3 protein. Seen here are tens of thousands of distinct CDR3 sequences, about 6.7% observed once, and the top ten hold approximately 1.7%. Time point meaning: pre-sensitization, week 0. Documented treatment: therapeutic diphenylcyclopropenone sensitization with weekly scalp DPC. Whole-study results and caveats: Patch test score showed a positive correlation with PT1 expanded TCR counts. Against controls, expanded TCRs gave rise to significantly more large CDR3 similarity clusters.

This TCR was recovered from a woman in her twenties or thirties with alopecia areata. Some clones in this sample may be carry-over from other donors' samples. This chain joins TRBV11-2 and TRBJ2-1; TRBD1 aligns across 7 bases. The sequenced sample was whole blood, obtained in connection with sensitization to the hapten diphenylcyclopropenone (DPC). The CDR3 DNA sequence: TGTGCCAGCAGCTTAATGGGACAGATCAATGAGCAGTTCTTC. The encoded protein is CASSLMGQINEQFF.